The clone carrying this T cell receptor (beta chain) was detected a few times. CDR1 is DFQATT and CDR2 is SNEGSKA in the germline V gene (reference sequence). The CDR3 length is 13 residues. Between the trimmed V and J ends, which lost 3 bases and 2 bases, there was a span of 11 bases. This sample was included in a study of blood T cells in healthy people across ages. Sample-barcoded 5' priming and a J-beta primer mix drove a second PCR of 7 to 11 cycles. TCRdb re-called the 5' RACE reads with MiXCR, one entry per CDR3 protein. The sample includes approximately 350,000 distinct CDR3 sequences, 45% to 60% of them seen just once.

The sample consisted of blood. V gene TRBV20-1 combines with J gene TRBJ2-7, with D hard to call. The source of this sequence is a man in his 60s in good health. This CDR3 reads CSARGRHPYEQYF. The CDR3 DNA sequence: TGCAGTGCTAGGGGCAGGCACCCCTACGAGCAGTACTTC.